This TCR beta chain comes out of a study of human thymus T cells. General study results and limits: Gene usage for V and J segments appeared biased in thymic and blood repertoires.

In the case of this clone: Its antigen remains unidentified.

Resections from corrective heart surgery provided thymus tissue. There are 17 residues in the CDR3. The V gene's germline CDR1 is SEHNR and CDR2 FQNEAQ (reference sequence). V lost 0 bases to trimming and J lost 2 bases, with 15 bases between them. Using immunoSEQ multiplex PCR, the repertoire was profiled, and TCRdb retains in-frame clones only, with some absent. The sample lists some 120,000 clones, approximately 96% occurring once. Source material: thymus tissue. The sequence derives from a boy in the first two years of life with a congenital heart defect but otherwise immunologically healthy. The V gene is TRBV7-9, the J gene TRBJ2-3; D might be TRBD1 (6 bases). CDR3 protein: CASSLAGEGESTDTQYF. CDR3 DNA: TGTGCCAGCAGCTTAGCGGGCGAGGGGGAATCCACAGATACGCAGTATTTT. The full variable domain, completed using reference TRBV7-9 and TRBJ2-3, is DTGVSQNPRHKITKRGQNVTFRCDPISEHNRLYWYRQTLGQGPEFLTYFQNEAQLEKSRLLSDRFSAERPKGSFSTLEIQRTEQGDSAMYLCASSLAGEGESTDTQYFGPGTRLTVL.